This T cell receptor (beta chain) was sequenced during a study of shared clonotypes between healthy human individuals. Germline assignment: CDR1 SGHNT and CDR2 YYREEE (reference sequence). The V end lost 4 bases, the J end lost 6 bases, and 20 bases lay between the germline ends. The CDR3 runs to 15 residues. Points from the study as a whole: In general, naive subsets displayed greater estimated richness than memory subsets did. Enrolling few donors narrowed the genetic and exposure-history diversity that was represented. All-four-donor shared clonotypes had higher generation probabilities than non-shared clonotypes did.

A remark on this clone: The antigen is undetermined.

Produced via immunoSEQ multiplex PCR; TCRdb's table is partial and in-frame only. The data contain some 2,000,000 clones, 90% to 97% of them seen just once; the ten biggest clones take up more than 0.1%. This chain joins TRBV5-4 and TRBJ2-7, with D possibly being TRBD2 (5 bases). Sequenced material: naive CD4+ T cells sorted from blood. The subset was: CD45RA+ positively selected. The source of this sequence is a man between 18 and 35 years old in good health. As DNA, the CDR3 is TGTGCCAGCAGCGTGACTACCTCCGGGTCCAGCGAGCAGTACTTC. Its protein product is CASSVTTSGSSEQYF.